These T cell receptor beta chains were read from a single sample in a study of response to subunit inactivated influenza vaccine. TCRdb redid the calling of the RT-PCR reads with MiXCR, one entry per CDR3 protein. This table has around 200,000 distinct CDR3 sequences, around 9% appearing once. The source material was non-naive T cells sorted from PBMCs, sampled on the day of vaccination. The receptors originated from a man over 45 who received an inactivated influenza vaccine. Both conserved end residues are part of each CDR3. Fields, in order: J gene, CDR3 length, clone size, V gene, D gene, CDR3 protein, CDR3 DNA. A D gene is named only where the DNA matches it firmly. Clone size is stated in some rows and not others, as once, few, many or a class when expanded.

>TRBJ2-3|17|few|TRBV3-1|.
CASSQDQRAILTDTQYF
TGTGCCAGCAGCCAAGATCAAAGAGCTATATTAACGGATACGCAGTATTTT
>TRBJ2-6|16|few|TRBV6-2/TRBV6-3|.
CASTHLGISGANVLTF
TGTGCCAGCACCCATCTCGGCATTTCTGGGGCCAACGTCCTGACTTTC
>TRBJ2-3|15|few|TRBV20-1|.
CSARAAQDFRGEQYF
TGCAGTGCTAGAGCCGCACAGGATTTCAGGGGGGAGCAGTATTTT
>TRBJ2-5|15|.|TRBV4-1|TRBD2
CASSPIGLAGVAQYF
TGCGCCAGCAGCCCGATTGGACTAGCGGGGGTCGCCCAGTACTTC
>TRBJ1-1|14|.|TRBV20-1|.
CSAFTANLDAEAFF
TGCAGTGCTTTTACCGCTAACCTAGACGCTGAAGCTTTCTTT
>TRBJ2-7|16|few|TRBV7-2|TRBD2
CASSTRLAGKHYEQYF
TGTGCCAGCAGCACTAGACTAGCGGGAAAACACTACGAGCAGTACTTC
>TRBJ2-7|15|.|TRBV20-1|TRBD2
CSARDLGTSGTEQYF
TGCAGTGCTAGAGATTTGGGGACTAGCGGGACCGAGCAGTACTTC
>TRBJ2-7|14|few|TRBV27|TRBD2
CASSVTSGFYEQYF
TGTGCCAGCAGTGTAACTAGCGGGTTTTACGAGCAGTACTTC
>TRBJ2-5|16|.|TRBV11-2|TRBD1
CASSRSGTAPQETQYF
TGTGCCAGCAGCCGTTCCGGGACAGCACCCCAAGAGACCCAGTACTTC
>TRBJ2-2|15|many|TRBV3-1|.
CASSPGGRRTGELFF
TGTGCCAGCAGCCCCGGGGGGCGTCGGACCGGGGAGCTGTTTTTT
>TRBJ1-3|12|few|TRBV28|.
CASRVDGNTIYF
TGTGCCAGCAGAGTAGACGGAAACACCATATATTTT
>TRBJ1-4|17|.|TRBV18|TRBD1
CASSPRDRGNVDEKLFF
TGTGCCAGCTCACCCCGGGACAGGGGGAACGTTGATGAAAAACTGTTTTTT
>TRBJ1-2|14|.|TRBV20-1|TRBD1
CSATDRGSSYGYTF
TGCAGTGCTACTGACAGGGGGTCCTCCTATGGCTACACCTTC
>TRBJ2-7|14|many|TRBV5-1|.
CASPGQFNTYEQYF
TGCGCCAGCCCCGGGCAGTTCAACACCTACGAGCAGTACTTC
>TRBJ2-5|11|many|TRBV30|.
CAWSVLETQYF
TGTGCCTGGAGTGTTCTTGAGACCCAGTACTTC